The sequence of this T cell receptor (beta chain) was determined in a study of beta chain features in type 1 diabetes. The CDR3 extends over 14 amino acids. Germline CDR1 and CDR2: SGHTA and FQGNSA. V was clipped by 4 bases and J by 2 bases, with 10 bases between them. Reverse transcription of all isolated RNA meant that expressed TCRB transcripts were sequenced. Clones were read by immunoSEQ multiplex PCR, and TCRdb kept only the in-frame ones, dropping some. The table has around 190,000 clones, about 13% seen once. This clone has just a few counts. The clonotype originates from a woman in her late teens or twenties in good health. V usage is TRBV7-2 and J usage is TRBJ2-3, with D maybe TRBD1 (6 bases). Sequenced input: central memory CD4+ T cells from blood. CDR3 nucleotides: TGTGCCAGCAGCTATTGGGACACCACAGATACGCAGTATTTT. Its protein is CASSYWDTTDTQYF.